This record covers a single T cell receptor beta chain. Cohorts were based on clinical histories the participants reported. The record originates from a study of blood T cell repertoires in COVID-19. Study background: Acute and convalescent COVID-19 samples came from the United States, Italy and Spain.

In the source study's methods: For nucleated cells, counts were estimated from reference gene primer amplification. Using immunoSEQ multiplex PCR, the repertoire was profiled, and TCRdb retains in-frame clones only, with some absent. The DNA gave D and trimming, while V, J and clone size come from that table. The sample holds over 250,000 clones, under 90% seen once. Specimen: PBMCs or T cells enriched from blood (not recorded which). The source is a young man with acute COVID-19.

CDR3 bases: TGTGCTAGTGGTTTGCGCGCGGGAGAGGGCTTGTATGAGCAGTTCTTC. Amino acids: CASGLRAGEGLYEQFF. V is TRBV12-5 and J is TRBJ2-1, with 7 nucleotides matching TRBD2. The CDR3 is 16 amino acids. V lost 2 bases, J lost 8 bases, and 12 bases stayed unmatched. CDR1 and CDR2 (germline): LGHNT, FRNRAP.